The clone carrying this TCR beta chain was detected a few times. The sample comes from a study of CD8+ T cells in alopecia areata. TCR sequencing used cDNA made by reverse transcription of extracted RNA. Here immunoSEQ multiplex PCR was the method, and the copy in TCRdb shows in-frame clones only, minus some. The table lists some 200,000 clones, 50% to 60% of them singletons. V shed 7 bases, J shed 5 bases, and the junction held 3 bases outside the gene matches. Germline loops: CDR1 MNHEY, CDR2 SVGAGI. The CDR3 totals 12 residues. The treatment was: oral pan-JAK inhibitor, 5-10 mg twice daily. As part of sample collection, lesional scalp punch biopsies and peripheral blood were taken from alopecia areata patients.

The gene calls are TRBV6-5 and TRBJ2-5; TRBD1 agrees at 8 bases. The material sequenced was CD4+ T cells sorted from blood, taken at week 4, from a patient treated with tofacitinib. The sequence was collected from a human donor with alopecia areata. CDR3 in DNA: TGTGCCAGCAAGCGGACAGGGGAGACCCAGTACTTC. As protein: CASKRTGETQYF.